The source of this T cell receptor (beta chain) is a study of shared clonotypes between healthy human individuals (dated by TCRdb to about 2020). Background for the entire study: The cohort included three men and a couple of women between 18 and 49 years of age. Libraries were prepared and TCR repertoires were sequenced by different laboratories using diverse techniques, in order to increase sequencing depth and limit assay-specific biases. Blood TCR repertoires of five healthy adults were deeply sequenced to estimate repertoire size and the extent of clonotype sharing between individuals. Each donor's leukapheresis produced roughly between roughly 0.85 and 10 billion PBMCs. For each donor, CD4 naive and CD4 memory were each given three plates, CD8 naive was given two plates, and CD8 memory was given one plate.

In the germline V gene (reference sequence), CDR1 corresponds to PRHDT and CDR2 to FYEKMQ. The CDR3 runs 15 residues from the cysteine to the phenylalanine. Only the CDR3 part of the read is kept: 45 bases, read in frame from the first base. V is clipped by 9 bases and J by 4 bases, and the sequence between their germline boundaries is 19 bases long. Using the deep immunoSEQ assay, TCR CDR3 regions were amplified from genomic DNA by multiplex PCR. For each cell subset, the extracted genomic DNA was distributed evenly across all wells of several immunoSEQ 96-well plates, and each plate served as one replicate. Each replicate PCR for sorted subsets received 200 ng genomic DNA, equal to tens of thousands of T cell genomes. The purified libraries were quantified using a Qubit 3.0 fluorometer, sized with a Bioanalyzer 2100, and then quantified again using the KAPA Library Quantification kit. Every immunoSEQ 96-well plate was sequenced on a dedicated single-read 150-cycle Illumina NextSeq 550 flow cell. As for how the authors treated the data: Because the immunoSEQ output included only junctional sequences and no quality scores, the filtering could not be the same as the filtering used for full-length reads. To assign V/J genes and CDR3, sequences were annotated using PyIR, a Python wrapper for IgBLAST v1.9, with IMGT germline references. Reads were filtered out if the reads had weak V/J assignments (E-value above 1e-6), no CDR3, stop codons, out-of-frame junctions, or ambiguous translated residues. V3J clonotypes were defined by identical inferred V gene, J gene, and CDR3 amino acid sequence. Percentage overlap between repertoires was computed as shared unique clonotypes divided by the size of the smaller repertoire. RTK rarefaction, the Chao1 estimator, and Recon v2.1 estimates of unobserved clonotypes were used to assess repertoire richness. OLGA was used to compute generation probabilities for all TCRbeta clonotypes that the gDNA method yielded from a handful of donors. This immuneACCESS table, as held by TCRdb, lists in-frame sequences with V and J called but not all clones. Of the missing ones, under half trace to an unresolved V gene in checked studies; the others have no known cause. The V and J calls and the clone size are those of that table, but D and trimming were determined from the DNA. The sample data list 2 million to 3 million clones, and over 85% of these were observed just once. Jointly, the top ten make up roughly 0.14% of the sample.

Donors were healthy HIV-negative adults with no recently reported acute infections or vaccinations. Only Caucasian adults living in Nashville, Tennessee, USA were represented among the donors. CD4+ T cells were enriched by magnetic negative selection, after which naive cells were positively selected on CD45RA and the negative fraction was taken as the memory subset. Blood was collected by leukapheresis, and PBMCs were isolated by Ficoll-Histopaque density gradient centrifugation and then cryopreserved in liquid nitrogen vapor phase. Purity and quantity of every magnetically sorted T cell population were checked by analytical flow cytometry. From each sorted fraction, genomic DNA was isolated and quantified by UV absorbance on a Nanodrop 2000c. A word on this clone: Its binding antigen is unknown. Within one base of it there is no much larger clone, and no base qualities were kept.

What the research found in general, with its limitations: Only blood was sampled, and tissue TCR repertoires likely differ from those in blood. Higher generation probabilities were observed for clonotypes shared by all four sorted-subset donors than for non-shared clonotypes. When a few donors were compared, the shared fraction of clonotypes was roughly 5% for naive CD4, over 3% for naive CD8, 2.3% for memory CD4, and around 0.4% for memory CD8. Pairwise subsampling led to the expectation that sequencing depth would affect the degree of clonotype sharing among donors. The small number of donors limited the genetic and exposure-history diversity represented. Rarefaction of sorted-subset datasets indicated incomplete sequencing despite the large sequencing depth. Naive subsets generally had larger estimated clonotype richness than memory subsets.

The chain employs TRBV13 and TRBJ1-3; D gene: possibly TRBD1, on 5 matching bases. The TCR originated in a man between 18 and 29 years old in good health. The sequencing sample was made of naive CD4+ T cells sorted from blood. According to the study, the label for this sample's cell subset or site signals: CD45RA+ positively selected. The CDR3 in this case is CASLWQGQGGNTIYF. The DNA sequence is given as TGTGCCAGTTTATGGCAGGGCCAAGGGGGAAACACCATATATTTT.